The 22 T cell receptor beta chains below all came from one sample that was sequenced in a study of blood T cell repertoires in COVID-19. The method was immunoSEQ multiplex PCR; TCRdb's version includes in-frame clones alone and lacks a portion of them. The sample includes 200,000 to 250,000 clones, 75% to 90% of them seen just once. Sequenced input: peripheral blood. The receptor source for this set is a man aged 25-45 years who had recovered from COVID-19.

The V call is TRBV20-1, the J call TRBJ1-1; TRBD1 agrees at 11 bases. The V and J ends lost 5 bases and 11 bases, in that order; junction bases with no gene match: 1. Germline CDR1 DFQATT, CDR2 SNEGSKA (reference sequence). The CDR3 contains 10 residues. This chain's CDR3 is CSAGQGAAFF. The CDR3 bases are TGCAGTGCTGGACAGGGGGCCGCTTTCTTT.

Regarding this clone: The same CDR3 also results from other DNA sequences found in this sample. The chain couples TRBV19 to TRBJ2-7; D is possibly TRBD1 (7 bases). From germline, CDR1 is LNHDA and CDR2 SQIVND (reference sequence). Trimming removed 5 bases from V and 7 bases from J, with 12 bases in between. The CDR3 extends over 12 amino acids. CDR3 protein: CASSPQGGEQYF. CDR3 in DNA: TGTGCCAGTAGTCCCCAGGGGGGAGAGCAGTACTTC.

The chain joins TRBV5-5 to TRBJ1-4; 10 positions match TRBD1. With V trimmed by 4 bases and J by 6 bases, 3 bases remained unmatched. This CDR3 region has 14 residues. CDR1 SGHKS and CDR2 YYEKEE come from the germline V gene (reference sequence). The CDR3 here is CASSRTGGDEKLFF. The DNA of the CDR3 is TGTGCCAGCAGCCGGACAGGGGGGGATGAAAAACTGTTTTTT.

This rearrangement joins TRBV4-1 to TRBJ1-5; tentatively, D is TRBD1 (5 bases). The germline gives CDR1 MGHRA, CDR2 YSYEKL. Trimming pared 1 base from V and 6 bases from J, leaving 13 bases between. The CDR3 contains 15 residues. CDR3 sequence reads: CASSQGGSGGQPQHF. In nucleotides, the CDR3 is TGCGCCAGCAGCCAAGGGGGCTCGGGGGGTCAGCCCCAGCATTTT.

The chain combines TRBV20-1 with TRBJ2-7; TRBD2 matches 9 bases. From germline, CDR1 is DFQATT and CDR2 SNEGSKA (reference sequence). V shed 3 bases and J 3 bases; nucleotides not matched to a gene: 6. The CDR3 contains 14 residues. The CDR3 nucleotides are TGCAGTGCTAGTTGGGCTAGCGGGGTCTACGAGCAGTACTTC. Residues: CSASWASGVYEQYF.

The chain couples TRBV21-1 to TRBJ2-4; the table gives TRBD2 as D, unverified against the DNA. TRBV21-1 is recorded as a pseudogene. The length of the CDR3 is 19 residues. The CDR3 sequence: CASSTMTSGGALAKNIQYF. The CDR3 coding sequence is TGTGCCAGCAGCACGATGACTAGCGGGGGGGCATTGGCCAAAAACATTCAGTACTTC.

The V and J genes are TRBV6-5 and TRBJ1-1; D uncertain. Trimming cost V 8 bases and J 0 bases, with 16 bases left between them. CDR3 size: 15 residues. The germline V gene encodes CDR1 MNHEY and CDR2 SVGAGI. This CDR3 is CASPAGEGMNTEAFF. In nucleotides, the CDR3 is TGTGCCAGCCCCGCAGGTGAGGGAATGAACACTGAAGCTTTCTTT.

The chain links TRBV3-1 (or the pseudogene TRBV3-2) to TRBJ1-1; maybe TRBD1 (6 bases). Germline lookup yields CDR1 LGHDT and CDR2 YNNKEL (reference sequence). The CDR3 totals 13 residues. Trimming shortened V by 1 base and J by 6 bases, and 9 bases separated the two germline ends. The chain's CDR3 is CASSQGGRAEAFF. In nucleotides, the CDR3 is TGTGCCAGCAGCCAAGGGGGGCGTGCTGAAGCTTTCTTT.

This chain joins TRBV18 and TRBJ1-2, with D uncertain. The germline CDR1 and CDR2 sequences are KGHSH and LQKENI. This CDR3 spans 13 amino acids. Trimming took 3 bases from V and 8 from J, leaving 13 bases between them. The CDR3 sequence: CASSPQWGDGYTF. The CDR3 nucleotides read TGTGCCAGCTCACCGCAATGGGGAGACGGCTACACCTTC.

V usage is TRBV7-2 and J usage is TRBJ2-7; TRBD1 matches at 9 bases. Germline V CDR1 and CDR2: SGHTA, FQGNSA. The junction had 4 bases not matched to a gene; V was cut back by 4 bases and J by 6 bases. The CDR3 is made up of 13 amino acids. CDR3 loop: CASSYLDRGEQYF. For the CDR3, the DNA is TGTGCCAGCAGCTACTTGGACAGGGGCGAGCAGTACTTC.

This clone showed up just once. V is TRBV9 and J is TRBJ1-2, with 8 bases that match TRBD1. The CDR3 spans 13 residues. Looked up from germline, CDR1 is SGDLS and CDR2 is YYNGEE. The junction had 5 bases not matched to a gene; V was cut back by 2 bases and J by 8 bases. CDR3 protein: CASSVTQGGGYTF. As DNA, the CDR3 is TGTGCCAGCAGCGTCACACAGGGGGGCGGCTACACCTTC. The entire variable domain, with the rest obtained from reference TRBV9 and TRBJ1-2, is as follows: DSGVTQTPKHLITATGQRVTLRCSPRSGDLSVYWYQQSLDQGLQFLIQYYNGEERAKGNILERFSAQQFPDLHSELNLSSLELGDSALYFCASSVTQGGGYTFGSGTRLTVV.

The rearrangement uses TRBV5-4 and TRBJ1-6; 7 bases are a match to TRBD1. V trimming: 7 bases; J trimming: 10 bases; junction bases outside the gene matches: 8. The CDR3 spans 13 residues. Looked up from germline, CDR1 is SGHNT and CDR2 is YYREEE (reference sequence). Here the CDR3 DNA reads TGTGCCAGCGGGGCAGGGGGGAACTCACCCCTCCACTTT. It encodes CASGAGGNSPLHF.

V is TRBV4-1 and J is TRBJ2-1, with 8 bases fitting TRBD2. Germline-derived CDR1 and CDR2 are MGHRA and YSYEKL. J gave up 9 bases and V 0 bases, and 13 bases lay outside the gene matches. The CDR3 is 17 residues long. In DNA form, the CDR3 reads TGCGCCAGCAGCCAAGAAGCCCGGGGGGGGCTTTTCCGTGAGCAGTTCTTC. Amino acid sequence: CASSQEARGGLFREQFF.

This chain joins TRBV12-5 and TRBJ2-1; TRBD2 matches 7 bases. The germline V gene encodes CDR1 LGHNT and CDR2 FRNRAP. This CDR3 contains 15 residues. Unmatched junction bases numbered 6, after V lost 0 bases and J lost 7 bases. The CDR3 DNA reads TGTGCTAGTGGTTTGGTATGTGACGGGGGGAATGAGCAGTTCTTC. Translation gives CASGLVCDGGNEQFF.

This clone was seen a single time. V is TRBV29-1 and J is TRBJ2-7; D may be TRBD1 (5 bases). Germline CDR1 SQVTM, CDR2 ANQGSEA. The CDR3 is made up of 15 amino acids. The V and J ends lost 0 bases and 3 bases respectively, with 15 bases between them. The CDR3 protein is CSVEEQVTGNYEQYF. DNA of the CDR3: TGCAGCGTTGAAGAACAGGTCACAGGAAACTACGAGCAGTACTTC.

The chain has TRBV7-9 and TRBJ1-2; no definite D call. Germline assignment: CDR1 SEHNR and CDR2 FQNEAQ (reference sequence). The CDR3 is 15 amino acids. Trimming removed 7 bases from V and 8 bases from J, with 23 bases in between. Here the CDR3 reads CASIDLEGSLSGYTF. DNA for the CDR3: TGTGCCAGCATAGATCTTGAGGGCTCACTATCCGGCTACACCTTC. Full variable domain (remainder filled in from reference TRBV7-9 and TRBJ1-2): DTGVSQNPRHKITKRGQNVTFRCDPISEHNRLYWYRQTLGQGPEFLTYFQNEAQLEKSRLLSDRFSAERPKGSFSTLEIQRTEQGDSAMYLCASIDLEGSLSGYTFGSGTRLTVV.

This clone was counted once. The rearrangement joins TRBV4-2 to TRBJ1-4; D possibly corresponds to TRBD1 (5 bases). Germline V gene lookup returns CDR1 LGHNA and CDR2 YNFKEQ. This CDR3 is 18 amino acids long. The V end was cut by 2 bases, the J end by 7 bases, with 23 bases between. The CDR3 region is CASSQNSQGRQLSEKLFF. The CDR3 DNA follows: TGTGCCAGCAGCCAAAACAGCCAGGGCCGGCAACTAAGTGAAAAACTGTTTTTT.

The V call is TRBV13, the J call TRBJ2-1; 11 bases agree with TRBD2. CDR1 and CDR2 from the germline V gene are PRHDT and FYEKMQ (reference sequence). CDR3 length: 15 amino acids. The trim removed 3 bases at V and 5 bases at J, leaving 3 bases unmatched. The chain's CDR3 is CASSFPSGGHNEQFF. The CDR3 nucleotides read TGTGCCAGCAGCTTTCCTAGCGGGGGGCACAATGAGCAGTTCTTC.

In its sample, this clone was seen once. The V and J genes are TRBV18 and TRBJ2-7; D is possibly TRBD1 (6 bases). Trimming removed 5 bases at V and 2 bases at J, with 19 bases between. The CDR3 covers 16 residues. CDR1 is KGHSH and CDR2 is LQKENI in the germline V gene. The CDR3 region is CASSAISGTSAYEQYF. The CDR3 DNA reads as TGTGCCAGCTCAGCAATTTCCGGGACAAGCGCCTACGAGCAGTACTTC. The complete variable domain, with remaining parts taken from reference TRBV18 and TRBJ2-7, reads NAGVMQNPRHLVRRRGQEARLRCSPMKGHSHVYWYRQLPEEGLKFMVYLQKENIIDESGMPKERFSAEFPKEGPSILRIQQVVRGDSAAYFCASSAISGTSAYEQYFGPGTRLTVT.

The chain uses TRBV19 and TRBJ1-2; 8 bases agree with TRBD1. Trimming removed 1 base from V and 4 bases from J; junction bases left unmatched: 5. CDR3 length: 15 amino acids. Germline values: CDR1 LNHDA, CDR2 SQIVND (reference sequence). Here the CDR3 reads CASSIVRQGIYGYTF. Here the CDR3 DNA reads TGTGCCAGTAGTATAGTGCGACAGGGGATCTATGGCTACACCTTC.

The CDR3 reads CASSLQGALGTEAFF. CDR3 sequence (DNA): TGTGCCAGCAGCTTACAGGGGGCGCTTGGGACTGAAGCTTTCTTT. The chain recombines TRBV7-2 with TRBJ1-1, with TRBD1 matching 8 bases. Per germline, CDR1 SGHTA and CDR2 FQGNSA. This CDR3 contains 15 residues. After removal of 2 bases from V and 5 bases from J, the junction contained 7 bases not matched to a gene.

This chain connects TRBV29-1 to TRBJ2-7, with D possibly being TRBD1 (5 bases). This CDR3 has 13 amino acids. V was cut by 6 bases and J by 0 bases, with 12 bases left in between. Germline CDR1 is SQVTM and CDR2 is ANQGSEA. The CDR3 here is CSVRTFYSYEQYF. In nucleotides, the CDR3 is TGCAGCGTAAGGACATTTTACTCCTACGAGCAGTACTTC.